This T cell receptor (beta chain) was captured in a study of T cell changes during pregnancy in multiple sclerosis. Method: immunoSEQ multiplex PCR; TCRdb's copy keeps in-frame clones and lacks some. Altogether over 85,000 clones are present, about nine tenths being singletons, with the ten largest covering over 0.6%. The sample here was peripheral blood, taken in the second trimester of pregnancy. The origin of this receptor is a female donor in good health, enrolled as a control in a pregnancy study.

CDR3 bases: TGTGCCAGCAGCCCAACAGGGGGCTCCCTAGCCAAAAACATTCAGTACTTC. Protein sequence: CASSPTGGSLAKNIQYF. This rearrangement joins TRBV9 to TRBJ2-4; 9 bases agree with TRBD1. The J segment lost 0 bases and the V segment lost 4 bases, leaving 8 bases of the junction unmatched. Germline values: CDR1 SGDLS, CDR2 YYNGEE. The CDR3 consists of 17 residues.